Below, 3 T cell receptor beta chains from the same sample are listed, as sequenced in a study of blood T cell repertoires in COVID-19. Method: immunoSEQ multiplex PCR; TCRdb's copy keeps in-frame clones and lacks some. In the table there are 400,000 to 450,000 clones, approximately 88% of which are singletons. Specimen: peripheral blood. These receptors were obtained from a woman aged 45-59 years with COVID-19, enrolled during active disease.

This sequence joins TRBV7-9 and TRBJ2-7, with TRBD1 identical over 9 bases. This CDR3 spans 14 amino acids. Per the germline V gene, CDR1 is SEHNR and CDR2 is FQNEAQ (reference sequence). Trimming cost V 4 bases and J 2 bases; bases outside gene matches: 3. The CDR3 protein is CASSSDRGPYEQYF. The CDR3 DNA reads TGTGCCAGCAGCTCGGACAGGGGTCCCTACGAGCAGTACTTC.

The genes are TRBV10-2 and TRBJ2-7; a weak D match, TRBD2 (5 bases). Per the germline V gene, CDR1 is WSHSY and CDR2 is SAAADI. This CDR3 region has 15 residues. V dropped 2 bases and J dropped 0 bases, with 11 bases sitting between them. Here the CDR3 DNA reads TGCGCCAGCAGTGAGGACGGGGTAGTCTCCTACGAGCAGTACTTC. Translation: CASSEDGVVSYEQYF.

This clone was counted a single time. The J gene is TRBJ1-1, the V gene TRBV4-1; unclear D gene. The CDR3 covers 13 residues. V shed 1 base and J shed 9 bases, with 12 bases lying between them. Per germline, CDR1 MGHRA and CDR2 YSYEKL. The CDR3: CASSQGAVPQAFF. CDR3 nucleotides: TGCGCCAGCAGCCAAGGGGCCGTCCCGCAAGCTTTCTTT.